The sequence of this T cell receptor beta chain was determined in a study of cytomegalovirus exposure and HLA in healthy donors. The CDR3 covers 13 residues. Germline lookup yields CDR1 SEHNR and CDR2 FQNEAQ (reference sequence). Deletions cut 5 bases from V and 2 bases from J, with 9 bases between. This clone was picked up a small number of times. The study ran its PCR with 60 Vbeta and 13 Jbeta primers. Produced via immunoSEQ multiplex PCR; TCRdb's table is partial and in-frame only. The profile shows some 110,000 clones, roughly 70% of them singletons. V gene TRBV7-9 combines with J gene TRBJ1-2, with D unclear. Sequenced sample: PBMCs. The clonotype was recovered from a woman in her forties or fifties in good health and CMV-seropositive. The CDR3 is CASSADLNYGYTF. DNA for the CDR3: TGTGCCAGCAGCGCCGACTTAAACTATGGCTACACCTTC.